Listed below are T cell receptor beta chains from one sample, sequenced in a study of cytotoxic CD8 clonotypes in ibrutinib-treated CLL. Sequencing used immunoSEQ multiplex PCR; TCRdb keeps in-frame clones, though not all of them. The data hold roughly 60,000 clones, with more than 70% observed a single time. The material sequenced was PBMCs, taken after 12 months of ibrutinib treatment. Source of these receptors: a human donor with chronic lymphocytic leukemia. The CDR3 runs from the conserved cysteine through the conserved F or W. Each record gives: CDR3 protein, CDR3 DNA, J gene, D gene, V gene, clone size. The D gene is left open where the match is weak. The listing skips clone size in some rows; elsewhere it reads once, few, many or a size class.

CDR3aa: CASSWDTEQFF
CDR3nt: TGTGCCAGCAGCTGGGACACAGAGCAGTTCTTC
j_gene: TRBJ2-1
d_gene: .
v_gene: TRBV5-6
abundance: .

CDR3aa: CASSYIFGNTIYF
CDR3nt: TGTGCCAGCAGTTATATTTTTGGAAACACCATATATTTT
j_gene: TRBJ1-3
d_gene: .
v_gene: TRBV6-5
abundance: .

CDR3aa: CASSPSPGLAENIQYF
CDR3nt: TGCGCCAGCAGCCCGTCACCGGGACTAGCGGAAAACATTCAGTACTTC
j_gene: TRBJ2-4
d_gene: TRBD2
v_gene: TRBV5-1
abundance: once

CDR3aa: CASSLDRRLGEQYF
CDR3nt: TGTGCCAGCAGTTTAGACAGGCGTTTAGGCGAGCAGTACTTC
j_gene: TRBJ2-7
d_gene: .
v_gene: TRBV27
abundance: .

CDR3aa: CASSLRGTGVVSGANVLTF
CDR3nt: TGTGCCAGCAGCTTACGCGGGACAGGGGTAGTCTCTGGGGCCAACGTCCTGACTTTC
j_gene: TRBJ2-6
d_gene: TRBD1
v_gene: TRBV7-2
abundance: .

CDR3aa: CASSLGAGSNQPQHF
CDR3nt: TGTGCCAGCAGCTTAGGTGCAGGGAGCAATCAACCCCAGCATTTT
j_gene: TRBJ1-5
d_gene: .
v_gene: TRBV7-2
abundance: few

CDR3aa: CASSFALGGGREQYF
CDR3nt: TGTGCCAGCAGTTTCGCATTAGGAGGGGGGCGTGAGCAGTACTTC
j_gene: TRBJ2-7
d_gene: .
v_gene: TRBV27
abundance: .

CDR3aa: CASSLATGQWWTQYF
CDR3nt: TGTGCCAGCAGCTTAGCTACAGGGCAATGGTGGACCCAGTACTTC
j_gene: TRBJ2-5
d_gene: .
v_gene: TRBV7-6
abundance: .

CDR3aa: CASSERRNQPQHF
CDR3nt: TGTGCCAGCAGTGAACGCCGGAATCAGCCCCAGCATTTT
j_gene: TRBJ1-5
d_gene: .
v_gene: TRBV6-1
abundance: .

CDR3aa: CSVSQTSPAETEAFF
CDR3nt: TGCAGCGTTTCGCAGACCTCCCCCGCAGAAACTGAAGCTTTCTTT
j_gene: TRBJ1-1
d_gene: .
v_gene: TRBV29-1
abundance: once

CDR3aa: CATSRDPGPQETQYF
CDR3nt: TGTGCCACCAGCAGAGATCCAGGTCCTCAAGAGACCCAGTACTTC
j_gene: TRBJ2-5
d_gene: .
v_gene: TRBV15
abundance: few

CDR3aa: CASSRNPGPTYEQYF
CDR3nt: TGTGCCAGTAGTCGCAACCCGGGGCCAACCTACGAGCAGTACTTC
j_gene: TRBJ2-7
d_gene: .
v_gene: TRBV19
abundance: .

CDR3aa: CASSLRTGGSDTQYF
CDR3nt: TGTGCCAGCAGCTTGCGGACAGGAGGCTCCGATACGCAGTATTTT
j_gene: TRBJ2-3
d_gene: TRBD1
v_gene: TRBV7-9
abundance: .

CDR3aa: CASLGGFNQPQHF
CDR3nt: TGTGCCAGCCTGGGGGGGTTCAATCAGCCCCAGCATTTT
j_gene: TRBJ1-5
d_gene: .
v_gene: TRBV7-2
abundance: .

CDR3aa: CASNEQGSGVVGEQFF
CDR3nt: TGTGCCAGCAATGAACAGGGTTCAGGGGTCGTTGGTGAGCAGTTCTTC
j_gene: TRBJ2-1
d_gene: .
v_gene: TRBV2
abundance: .

CDR3aa: CASSIGYRGTGRSGANVLTF
CDR3nt: TGTGCCAGTAGTATAGGATACCGAGGGACAGGGCGGTCTGGGGCCAACGTCCTGACTTTC
j_gene: TRBJ2-6
d_gene: TRBD1
v_gene: TRBV19
abundance: .

CDR3aa: CASSKNHGGSGANVLTF
CDR3nt: TGTGCCAGCAGCAAAAACCACGGGGGATCTGGGGCCAACGTCCTGACTTTC
j_gene: TRBJ2-6
d_gene: .
v_gene: TRBV21-1
abundance: .

CDR3aa: CASSPGLAGGLNEQFF
CDR3nt: TGTGCCAGTAGTCCAGGACTAGCGGGAGGTCTGAATGAGCAGTTCTTC
j_gene: TRBJ2-1
d_gene: TRBD2
v_gene: TRBV19
abundance: .

CDR3aa: CASSLGSPSYEQYF
CDR3nt: TGTGCCAGCAGCTTAGGGTCACCATCCTACGAGCAGTACTTC
j_gene: TRBJ2-7
d_gene: .
v_gene: TRBV7-3
abundance: .

CDR3aa: CASSLLAIRSYNEQFF
CDR3nt: TGTGCCAGCAGCTTGCTAGCGATCCGCTCCTACAATGAGCAGTTCTTC
j_gene: TRBJ2-1
d_gene: .
v_gene: TRBV5-6
abundance: few

CDR3aa: CASSEATYVSGFSYEQYF
CDR3nt: TGTGCCAGCAGTGAAGCGACCTATGTATCGGGATTTTCCTACGAGCAGTACTTC
j_gene: TRBJ2-7
d_gene: .
v_gene: TRBV6-1
abundance: .

CDR3aa: CASSDSDRAYEQYF
CDR3nt: TGCGCCAGCAGTGACTCCGACAGGGCCTACGAGCAGTACTTC
j_gene: TRBJ2-7
d_gene: TRBD1
v_gene: TRBV10-2
abundance: .

CDR3aa: CAWSQGAGELFF
CDR3nt: TGTGCCTGGAGCCAGGGGGCCGGGGAGCTGTTTTTT
j_gene: TRBJ2-2
d_gene: TRBD1
v_gene: TRBV30
abundance: .

CDR3aa: CASSRAGTGVLNQPQHF
CDR3nt: TGTGCCAGCTCCCGGGCAGGGACAGGGGTCCTCAATCAGCCCCAGCATTTT
j_gene: TRBJ1-5
d_gene: TRBD1
v_gene: TRBV27
abundance: .

CDR3aa: CASSYQLGTGPYEQYF
CDR3nt: TGTGCCAGCAGCTACCAACTCGGGACAGGCCCCTACGAGCAGTACTTC
j_gene: TRBJ2-7
d_gene: TRBD1
v_gene: TRBV5-5
abundance: .

CDR3aa: CASSVATHQGYGYTF
CDR3nt: TGTGCCAGCAGCGTAGCTACACACCAAGGCTATGGCTACACCTTC
j_gene: TRBJ1-2
d_gene: .
v_gene: TRBV9
abundance: .

CDR3aa: CASSHWGTFDEQYF
CDR3nt: TGCGCCAGCAGTCATTGGGGGACCTTCGACGAGCAGTACTTC
j_gene: TRBJ2-7
d_gene: .
v_gene: TRBV23-1
abundance: .

CDR3aa: CSVDFSVDTQYF
CDR3nt: TGCAGCGTTGATTTTTCCGTAGATACGCAGTATTTT
j_gene: TRBJ2-3
d_gene: .
v_gene: TRBV29-1
abundance: .

CDR3aa: CASSYSRGNYGYTF
CDR3nt: TGTGCCAGCAGTTACTCACGGGGGAACTATGGCTACACCTTC
j_gene: TRBJ1-2
d_gene: .
v_gene: TRBV6-5
abundance: few

CDR3aa: CASRLRDEIGEQFF
CDR3nt: TGCGCCAGCAGGCTTCGGGACGAAATCGGTGAGCAGTTCTTC
j_gene: TRBJ2-1
d_gene: .
v_gene: TRBV4-1
abundance: few

CDR3aa: CASSLGQGNEKLFF
CDR3nt: TGTGCCAGCAGCTTAGGGCAGGGCAATGAAAAACTGTTTTTT
j_gene: TRBJ1-4
d_gene: .
v_gene: TRBV7-9
abundance: .

CDR3aa: CASSVAGAGLWEQYF
CDR3nt: TGTGCCAGCAGCGTAGCTGGCGCGGGGCTTTGGGAGCAGTACTTC
j_gene: TRBJ2-7
d_gene: .
v_gene: TRBV9
abundance: .

CDR3aa: CASSPRLVGYNEQFF
CDR3nt: TGTGCCAGCAGTCCACGGCTAGTGGGATACAATGAGCAGTTCTTC
j_gene: TRBJ2-1
d_gene: .
v_gene: TRBV6-1
abundance: .

CDR3aa: CASSPGGFEPQHF
CDR3nt: TGTGCCAGTAGTCCAGGGGGCTTCGAACCCCAGCATTTT
j_gene: TRBJ1-5
d_gene: TRBD1
v_gene: TRBV19
abundance: .

CDR3aa: CASSLTTGTNRNEQFF
CDR3nt: TGTGCCAGCAGCTTAACGACCGGGACGAATAGGAATGAGCAGTTCTTC
j_gene: TRBJ2-1
d_gene: .
v_gene: TRBV7-9
abundance: few

CDR3aa: CASSAIPGRPQQYF
CDR3nt: TGTGCCAGCAGTGCAATCCCGGGACGACCTCAGCAGTACTTC
j_gene: TRBJ2-7
d_gene: .
v_gene: TRBV2
abundance: .

CDR3aa: CASSPPGDRKLFF
CDR3nt: TGTGCCAGCTCACCACCTGGGGACAGAAAACTGTTTTTT
j_gene: TRBJ1-4
d_gene: TRBD1
v_gene: TRBV18
abundance: .

CDR3aa: CASSVGRESTDTQYF
CDR3nt: TGTGCCAGCAGCGTAGGCAGGGAAAGCACAGATACGCAGTATTTT
j_gene: TRBJ2-3
d_gene: .
v_gene: TRBV9
abundance: .

CDR3aa: CASSMGHTYEQYF
CDR3nt: TGTGCCAGCAGTATGGGACACACATACGAGCAGTACTTC
j_gene: TRBJ2-7
d_gene: .
v_gene: TRBV28
abundance: .

CDR3aa: CASSLYVGTPEAFF
CDR3nt: TGTGCCAGCAGTTTATATGTCGGGACCCCTGAAGCTTTCTTT
j_gene: TRBJ1-1
d_gene: .
v_gene: TRBV28
abundance: .

CDR3aa: CAWDYRGGTDTQYF
CDR3nt: TGTGCCTGGGACTACCGGGGGGGCACAGATACGCAGTATTTT
j_gene: TRBJ2-3
d_gene: TRBD2
v_gene: TRBV30
abundance: once

CDR3aa: CASSRRGSGELFF
CDR3nt: TGTGCCAGCAGTAGAAGGGGTTCCGGGGAGCTGTTTTTT
j_gene: TRBJ2-2
d_gene: .
v_gene: TRBV7-2
abundance: .

CDR3aa: CASSIGQGVYNEQFF
CDR3nt: TGTGCCAGCAGTATAGGACAGGGGGTCTACAATGAGCAGTTCTTC
j_gene: TRBJ2-1
d_gene: TRBD1
v_gene: TRBV11-2
abundance: .

CDR3aa: CAWSVRGMGEQYF
CDR3nt: TGTGCCTGGAGTGTTAGGGGGATGGGCGAGCAGTACTTC
j_gene: TRBJ2-7
d_gene: .
v_gene: TRBV30
abundance: few

CDR3aa: CASSLSRGPTGELFF
CDR3nt: TGTGCCAGCAGCTTGAGTCGGGGGCCCACCGGGGAGCTGTTTTTT
j_gene: TRBJ2-2
d_gene: .
v_gene: TRBV5-6
abundance: .

CDR3aa: CASRMSVTSGITSYEQYF
CDR3nt: TGTGCCAGTAGAATGTCTGTAACGTCAGGGATAACCTCCTACGAGCAGTACTTC
j_gene: TRBJ2-7
d_gene: .
v_gene: TRBV19
abundance: few

CDR3aa: CASSLGPGTAEKLFF
CDR3nt: TGTGCCAGCAGCTTAGGCCCCGGGACTGCCGAAAAACTGTTTTTT
j_gene: TRBJ1-4
d_gene: .
v_gene: TRBV13
abundance: .

CDR3aa: CASSLSGSRNQPQHF
CDR3nt: TGTGCCAGCAGTTTGTCAGGGTCGCGCAATCAGCCCCAGCATTTT
j_gene: TRBJ1-5
d_gene: .
v_gene: TRBV6-5
abundance: .

CDR3aa: CASSSGTSGSVSEQFF
CDR3nt: TGTGCCAGCTCATCGGGCACTAGCGGGAGCGTTTCTGAGCAGTTCTTC
j_gene: TRBJ2-1
d_gene: TRBD2
v_gene: TRBV18
abundance: .

CDR3aa: CASSLTYEQYF
CDR3nt: TGTGCCAGCAGTTTAACGTACGAGCAGTACTTC
j_gene: TRBJ2-7
d_gene: .
v_gene: TRBV28
abundance: .

CDR3aa: CASSVGGLNIQYF
CDR3nt: TGTGCCAGCAGCGTTGGGGGTTTAAACATTCAGTACTTC
j_gene: TRBJ2-4
d_gene: .
v_gene: TRBV9
abundance: .

CDR3aa: CASSPSGPGETQYF
CDR3nt: TGTGCCAGCAGCCCGAGTGGTCCAGGAGAGACCCAGTACTTC
j_gene: TRBJ2-5
d_gene: .
v_gene: TRBV9
abundance: .

CDR3aa: CASSFSPDTEAFF
CDR3nt: TGTGCCAGCAGCTTTTCCCCGGACACTGAAGCTTTCTTT
j_gene: TRBJ1-1
d_gene: .
v_gene: TRBV11-2
abundance: once